The source of this T cell receptor (beta chain) is a study of blood T cells in healthy people across ages. This clonotype was counted between two and nine times. CDR1 and CDR2 (germline): SGDLS, YYNGEE. Trimming removed 0 bases at V and 6 bases at J, with 11 bases between. The CDR3 totals 14 residues. With a J-beta primer mix and a sample-barcoded 5' primer, a second PCR ran roughly 6 to 11 cycles. The authors tagged each cDNA molecule using a template-switch adaptor with 12 random nucleotides. The yield of each sample was at least 2.5 million CDR3-containing paired-end reads. A single record per CDR3 protein comes from TCRdb applying MiXCR to the 5' RACE reads. The sample has 500,000 to 650,000 distinct CDR3 sequences; around 27% are singletons. These data also featured in a second study, about T cells of mothers and their children. That investigation notes: A few healthy Caucasian mothers gave samples, and so did their six children.

This chain joins TRBV9 and TRBJ2-3; maybe TRBD2 (5 bases). The sequenced material came from blood. The TCR sequence derives from a boy between 2 and 15 years old in good health. The CDR3 spells CASSVVIGGDTQYF. CDR3 nucleotides: TGTGCCAGCAGCGTAGTTATCGGCGGGGATACGCAGTATTTT.